This T cell receptor beta chain comes out of a study of Graves' ophthalmopathy and Graves' hyperthyroidism. Whole-study findings and limits: A majority of expanded thyroid clonotypes exceeding 0.001 frequency were likewise present in blood.

Beta-chain TCR CDR3 regions were amplified from RNA transcripts. A first-round RT-PCR used HTBI primers, followed by a second-round multiplex PCR. Via MiXCR, TCRdb re-called the multiplex PCR reads, giving one row per CDR3 protein. The sample shows around 1,000,000 distinct CDR3 sequences, 35% to 40% of them seen only once. Patients newly diagnosed with hyperthyroidism, under 2 months' duration, were aged 18 to 65, the study reports. Patients with other autoimmune diseases, uncontrolled infections, pregnancy or lactation were excluded. The diagnostic workup employed clinical symptoms, serum thyroxine, TRAb, thyroid ultrasound and orbital computed tomography. V was trimmed by 2 bases and J by 4 bases, leaving 11 bases between them. Germline-derived CDR1 and CDR2 are SQVTM and ANQGSEA. The CDR3 extends over 13 amino acids. This clonotype has a count of ten or more. Its antigen is unknown.

This chain connects TRBV29-1 to TRBJ2-5; D tentatively reads TRBD1 or TRBD2 (5 bases each). Material for sequencing was peripheral blood or thyroid tissue (not recorded which). The TCR sequence derives from an adult man with Graves' hyperthyroidism. CDR3 sequence: CSVELGVGETQYF. CDR3 nucleotide sequence: TGCAGCGTTGAACTGGGGGTCGGAGAGACCCAGTACTTC.